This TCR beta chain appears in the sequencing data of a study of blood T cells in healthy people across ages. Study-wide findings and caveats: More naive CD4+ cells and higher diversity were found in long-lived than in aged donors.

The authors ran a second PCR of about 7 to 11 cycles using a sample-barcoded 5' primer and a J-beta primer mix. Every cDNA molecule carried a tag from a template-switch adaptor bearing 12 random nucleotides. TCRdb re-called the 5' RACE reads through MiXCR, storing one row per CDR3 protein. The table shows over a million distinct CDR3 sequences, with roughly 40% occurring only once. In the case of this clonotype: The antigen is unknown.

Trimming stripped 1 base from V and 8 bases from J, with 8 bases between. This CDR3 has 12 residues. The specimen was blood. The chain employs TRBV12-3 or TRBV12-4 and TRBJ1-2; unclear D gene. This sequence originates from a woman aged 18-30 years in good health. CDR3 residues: CASSLGLWGYTF. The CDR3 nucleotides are TGTGCCAGCAGTTTAGGGTTATGGGGCTACACCTTC.